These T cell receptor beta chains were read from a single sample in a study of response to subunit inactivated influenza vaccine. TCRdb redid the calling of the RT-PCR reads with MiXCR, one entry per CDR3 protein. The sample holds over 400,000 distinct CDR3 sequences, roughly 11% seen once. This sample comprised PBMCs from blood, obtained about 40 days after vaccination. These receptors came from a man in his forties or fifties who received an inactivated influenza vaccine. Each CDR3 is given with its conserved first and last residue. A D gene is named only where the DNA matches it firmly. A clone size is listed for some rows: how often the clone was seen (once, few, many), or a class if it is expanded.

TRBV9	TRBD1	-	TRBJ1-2	CASSAGGQGGGYTF	TGTGCCAGCAGCGCAGGAGGACAGGGCGGAGGCTACACCTTC
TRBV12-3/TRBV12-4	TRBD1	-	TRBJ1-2	CASSSSHEQGSEGYTF	TGTGCCAGCAGTTCATCCCATGAACAGGGGTCAGAGGGCTACACCTTC
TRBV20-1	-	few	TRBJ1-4	CSARQGTWGEKLFF	TGCAGTGCTAGACAAGGGACCTGGGGTGAAAAACTGTTTTTT
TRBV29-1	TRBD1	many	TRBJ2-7	CSVEGDRSAGGQYF	TGCAGCGTTGAGGGGGACAGGAGCGCTGGTGGGCAGTACTTC
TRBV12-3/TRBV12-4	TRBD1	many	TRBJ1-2	CASSAGQAYGYTF	TGTGCCAGCAGTGCCGGACAGGCATATGGCTACACCTTC
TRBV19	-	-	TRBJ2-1	CASSIVGAANSYNEQFF	TGTGCCAGTAGTATAGTTGGGGCAGCTAACTCCTACAATGAGCAGTTCTTC
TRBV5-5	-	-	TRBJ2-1	CASSPGTKQFF	TGTGCCAGCAGCCCCGGGACAAAGCAGTTCTTC
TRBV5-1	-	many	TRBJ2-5	CASSDPLAGRETQYF	TGCGCCAGCAGCGATCCACTAGCCGGGAGAGAGACCCAGTACTTC
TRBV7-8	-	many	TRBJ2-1	CASSVRTGTNEQFF	TGTGCCAGCAGCGTCCGTACCGGAACCAATGAGCAGTTCTTC
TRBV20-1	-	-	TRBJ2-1	CSATNDRWDNEQFF	TGCAGTGCTACCAACGACAGGTGGGACAATGAGCAGTTCTTC
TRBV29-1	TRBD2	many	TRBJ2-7	CSVASGSSYEQYF	TGCAGCGTGGCTAGCGGGAGCTCCTACGAGCAGTACTTC
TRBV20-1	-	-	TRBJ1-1	CSAIGWTEAFF	TGCAGTGCTATCGGGTGGACTGAAGCTTTCTTT
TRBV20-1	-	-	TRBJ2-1	CSANRGSGNEQFF	TGCAGTGCTAACCGGGGCTCGGGGAATGAGCAGTTCTTC
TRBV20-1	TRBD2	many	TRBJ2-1	CSAILAGEYNEQFF	TGCAGTGCCATTCTAGCGGGGGAGTACAATGAGCAGTTCTTC
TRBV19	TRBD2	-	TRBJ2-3	CASTSGKITDTQYF	TGTGCCAGTACCAGCGGGAAGATCACAGATACGCAGTATTTT
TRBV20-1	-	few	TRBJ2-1	CSARDGKRYGTAYNEQFF	TGCAGTGCTAGAGACGGAAAGAGATATGGGACTGCCTACAATGAGCAGTTCTTC
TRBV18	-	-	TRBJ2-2	CASSPTAGTRVTGELFF	TGTGCCAGCTCACCGACTGCCGGGACAAGGGTCACCGGGGAGCTGTTTTTT
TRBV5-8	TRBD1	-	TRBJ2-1	CASSLDLGQGARNEQFF	TGTGCCAGCAGCTTGGATCTGGGACAGGGGGCGAGGAATGAGCAGTTCTTC
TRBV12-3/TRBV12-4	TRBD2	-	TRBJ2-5	CASSRTSGTSGAQYF	TGTGCCAGCAGCCGGACTAGCGGTACTTCCGGGGCCCAGTACTTC
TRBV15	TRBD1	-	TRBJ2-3	CATSRRQGATDTQYF	TGTGCCACCAGCAGGAGACAGGGGGCAACAGATACGCAGTATTTT
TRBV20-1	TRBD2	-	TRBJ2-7	CSARDMSGAGEQYF	TGCAGTGCTAGAGATATGAGCGGGGCTGGCGAGCAGTACTTC
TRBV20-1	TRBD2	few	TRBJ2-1	CSARDPGLAGGSYNEQFF	TGCAGTGCTAGAGACCCAGGGCTAGCGGGGGGCTCCTACAATGAGCAGTTCTTC
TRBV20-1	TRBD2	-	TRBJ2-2	CSARRLAGRLMAGELFF	TGCAGTGCTAGGCGACTAGCGGGACGCCTCATGGCCGGGGAGCTGTTTTTT
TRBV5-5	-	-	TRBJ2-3	CASSPPLRKWDTQYF	TGTGCCAGCAGCCCCCCCCTTCGGAAGTGGGATACGCAGTATTTT
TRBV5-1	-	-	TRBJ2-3	CASSLWTVADTQYF	TGCGCCAGCAGCTTATGGACAGTCGCAGATACGCAGTATTTT
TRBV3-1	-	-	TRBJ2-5	CASSQSTFQETQYF	TGTGCCAGCAGCCAAAGTACATTCCAAGAGACCCAGTACTTC
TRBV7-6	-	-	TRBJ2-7	CASSLEVASSYEQYF	TGTGCCAGCAGCTTAGAAGTGGCGAGCTCCTACGAGCAGTACTTC
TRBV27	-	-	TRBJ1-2	CASSATGEGYTF	TGTGCCAGCAGTGCGACAGGCGAGGGCTACACCTTC
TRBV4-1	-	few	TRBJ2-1	CASSQGGLSYNEQFF	TGCGCCAGCAGCCAGGGCGGACTCTCCTACAATGAGCAGTTCTTC
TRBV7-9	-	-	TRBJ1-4	CASSSGGAEKLFF	TGTGCCAGCAGCTCCGGGGGTGCTGAAAAACTGTTTTTT
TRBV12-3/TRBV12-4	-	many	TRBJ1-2	CASSSPGRDYGYTF	TGTGCCAGCAGCTCCCCGGGTAGGGACTATGGCTACACCTTC
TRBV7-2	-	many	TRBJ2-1	CASSSPPGVYNEQFF	TGTGCCAGCAGCTCCCCCCCGGGGGTCTACAATGAGCAGTTCTTC
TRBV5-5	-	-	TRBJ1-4	CASSYGGVTNEKLFF	TGTGCCAGCAGCTACGGAGGGGTAACTAATGAAAAACTGTTTTTT
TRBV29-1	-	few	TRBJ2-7	CSVEVAGSDYEQYF	TGCAGCGTTGAAGTCGCGGGGTCCGACTACGAGCAGTACTTC
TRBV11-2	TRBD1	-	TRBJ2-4	CASSNPDRGRFSKNIQYF	TGTGCCAGCAGCAATCCGGACAGGGGTCGCTTTTCCAAAAACATTCAGTACTTC
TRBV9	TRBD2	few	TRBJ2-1	CASSVVSSGSNEQFF	TGTGCCAGCAGCGTAGTGAGTAGCGGGAGCAATGAGCAGTTCTTC
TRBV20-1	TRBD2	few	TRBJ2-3	CSAHQAGSTDTQYF	TGCAGTGCACATCAAGCGGGATCCACAGATACGCAGTATTTT
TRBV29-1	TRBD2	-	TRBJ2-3	CSVDRTSRIPGSDTQYF	TGCAGCGTTGATCGGACTAGCAGGATTCCTGGCTCAGATACGCAGTATTTT
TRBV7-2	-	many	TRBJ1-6	CASSLYQGNSPLHF	TGTGCCAGCAGCTTATATCAGGGGAATTCACCCCTCCACTTT
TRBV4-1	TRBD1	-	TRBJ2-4	CASSLRSGTGSLSIQYF	TGCGCCAGCAGCCTAAGGTCAGGGACAGGGAGTCTGAGCATTCAGTACTTC
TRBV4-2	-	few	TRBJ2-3	CASSPSDSTDTQYF	TGTGCCAGCAGCCCCTCGGACAGCACAGATACGCAGTATTTT
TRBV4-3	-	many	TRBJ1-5	CASSQDAVSNQPQHF	TGCGCCAGCAGCCAAGATGCGGTTAGCAATCAGCCCCAGCATTTT
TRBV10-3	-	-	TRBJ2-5	CAISEIWGETQYF	TGTGCCATCAGTGAGATTTGGGGAGAGACCCAGTACTTC
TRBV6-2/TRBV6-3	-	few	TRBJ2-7	CASSGAGPTYEQYF	TGTGCCAGCAGTGGCGCAGGGCCAACCTACGAGCAGTACTTC
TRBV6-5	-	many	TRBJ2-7	CASSYSLGSDEQYF	TGTGCCAGCAGTTACTCTCTGGGTTCGGACGAGCAGTACTTC
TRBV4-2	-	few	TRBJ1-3	CASSQDWGTGNTIYF	TGTGCCAGCAGCCAAGATTGGGGTACCGGAAACACCATATATTTT
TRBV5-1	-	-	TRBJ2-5	CASSFSGGGLQETQYF	TGCGCCAGCAGCTTTTCTGGCGGAGGGCTCCAAGAGACCCAGTACTTC
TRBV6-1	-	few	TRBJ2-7	CASSEARGGTGYEQYF	TGTGCCAGCAGTGAAGCAAGGGGAGGGACAGGCTACGAGCAGTACTTC